This T cell receptor (beta chain) is from a study of response to subunit inactivated influenza vaccine. MiXCR, run by TCRdb on the RT-PCR reads, gives a single entry per CDR3 protein. This table has more than 250,000 distinct CDR3 sequences, just over 20% appearing once. The V segment lost 5 bases and the J segment 3 bases; nucleotides outside the gene matches: 9. This CDR3 has 15 residues. Per the germline V gene, CDR1 is SGHAT and CDR2 is FQDESV (reference sequence). Comment on this clonotype: Its antigen is as yet unknown.

Overall study results and limits: The authors suggested that every seasonal influenza vaccination recruits few new T cells.

This specimen was PBMCs from blood, taken approximately 20 months after vaccination. This rearrangement joins TRBV11-1 to TRBJ2-7; 8 nucleotides align to TRBD2. This clonotype was obtained from a man between 50 and 69 years old who received an inactivated influenza vaccine. In DNA form, the CDR3 reads TGTGCCAGCAGCCAAACCGGGACTAGTGGCTACGAGCAGTACTTC. Translated: CASSQTGTSGYEQYF. The full variable domain, its missing parts supplied by reference TRBV11-1 and TRBJ2-7, is EAEVAQSPRYKITEKSQAVAFWCDPISGHATLYWYRQILGQGPELLVQFQDESVVDDSQLPKDRFSAERLKGVDSTLKIQPAELGDSAMYLCASSQTGTSGYEQYFGPGTRLTVT.